Listed here are 14 T cell receptor beta chains from one sample, sequenced in a study of blood T cell repertoires in COVID-19. Only in-frame clones appear in the TCRdb table, and some are missing; sequencing was by immunoSEQ multiplex PCR. Of approximately 140,000 clones in the sample, 88% were seen once. Sequenced input: peripheral blood. All receptors derive from a middle-aged man with active or convalescent COVID-19.

The chain carries TRBV19 and TRBJ2-1; D not resolved. The V gene's germline CDR1 is LNHDA and CDR2 SQIVND (reference sequence). The V gene lost 3 bases and the J gene lost 6 bases, with 9 bases spanning the gap. The length of the CDR3 is 13 residues. The CDR3 region has the DNA TGTGCCAGTAGTATCGGAGCCTCCAATGAGCAGTTCTTC. Translation: CASSIGASNEQFF. The whole variable domain, filled in from reference TRBV19 and TRBJ2-1, reads DGGITQSPKYLFRKEGQNVTLSCEQNLNHDAMYWYRQDPGQGLRLIYYSQIVNDFQKGDIAEGYSVSREKKESFPLTVTSAQKNPTAFYLCASSIGASNEQFFGPGTRLTVL.

The chain combines TRBV19 with TRBJ1-1, with D unclear. From germline, CDR1 is LNHDA and CDR2 SQIVND (reference sequence). The CDR3 sequence is 14 residues long. The V and J ends lost 9 bases and 6 bases respectively, with 20 bases between them. The DNA of the CDR3 is TGTGCCAGCACTTTAATAGAGGGTTACGCTGAAGCTTTCTTT. This translates into CASTLIEGYAEAFF.

The chain combines TRBV6-2 or TRBV6-3 with TRBJ2-1, with a tentative D call TRBD2 (5 bases). This CDR3 spans 16 amino acids. Germline V lookup: CDR1 MNHEY, CDR2 SVGEGT. Trimming removed 0 bases from V and 0 bases from J, with 9 bases in between. CDR3 DNA: TGTGCCAGCAGTTACTCGGCGGGCACCTCCTACAATGAGCAGTTCTTC. Protein sequence: CASSYSAGTSYNEQFF.

A word on this clone: Other DNA sequences within the sample encode an identical CDR3. The V call is TRBV18, the J call TRBJ1-2; 7 nucleotides match TRBD1. Germline values: CDR1 KGHSH, CDR2 LQKENI. Losses at the gene ends were 2 bases for V and 3 bases for J; bases not matched to a gene: 0. The CDR3 covers 13 residues. The CDR3 loop is CASSPGTDYGYTF. The CDR3 DNA reads TGTGCCAGCTCACCAGGGACAGACTATGGCTACACCTTC.

The chain links TRBV7-2 to TRBJ2-5; a possible D gene is TRBD2 (5 bases). The CDR3 has 18 residues. Germline CDR1 is SGHTA and CDR2 is FQGNSA. The V end was cut by 4 bases, the J end by 4 bases, with 25 bases between. CDR3 region: CASSSRKKGSGAGETQYF. Here the CDR3 DNA reads TGTGCCAGCAGCTCTCGAAAGAAGGGCAGCGGAGCAGGAGAGACCCAGTACTTC. Together with reference TRBV7-2 and TRBJ2-5, the CDR3 gives the full variable domain: GAGVSQSPSNKVTEKGKDVELRCDPISGHTALYWYRQSLGQGLEFLIYFQGNSAPDKSGLPSDRFSAERTGGSVSTLTIQRTQQEDSAVYLCASSSRKKGSGAGETQYFGPGTRLLVL.

The chain uses TRBV5-1 and TRBJ2-2, with a weak D call TRBD2 (6 bases). Trimming shortened V by 6 bases and J by 3 bases, and 12 bases separated the two germline ends. This CDR3 comprises 14 residues. In germline, CDR1 is SGHRS, CDR2 YFSETQ. Here the CDR3 reads CASKGGTYTGELFF. The CDR3 DNA reads TGCGCCAGCAAAGGCGGGACTTACACCGGGGAGCTGTTTTTT.

This clone was observed a single time. CDR3 sequence reads: CASSHTETGAVQFF. CDR3 bases: TGTGCCAGCAGCCACACTGAAACAGGGGCCGTGCAGTTCTTC. V gene TRBV27 combines with J gene TRBJ2-1; the match to TRBD1 covers 7 bases. J lost 12 bases, V lost 6 bases, and 14 bases had no gene match. This CDR3 contains 14 residues. Germline CDR1 and CDR2: MNHEY and SMNVEV (reference sequence).

The rearrangement links TRBV7-8 to TRBJ2-2; the D gene is possibly TRBD2 (6 bases). The V and J ends lost 6 bases and 0 bases respectively, with 8 bases between them. The germline V gene encodes CDR1 SGHVS and CDR2 FQNEAQ. This CDR3 contains 14 residues. The CDR3 DNA sequence: TGTGCCAGCAGTGCGGGGACGAACACCGGGGAGCTGTTTTTT. Translation: CASSAGTNTGELFF.

This chain joins TRBV4-1 and TRBJ2-1; 7 bases are a match to TRBD1. Germline assignment: CDR1 MGHRA and CDR2 YSYEKL. The CDR3 totals 18 residues. J gave up 1 base and V 0 bases, and 9 bases lay outside the gene matches. The CDR3 region has the DNA TGCGCCAGCAGCCAAGATTCCCCCCGGACAGGTTCCTACAATGAGCAGTTCTTC. Translated: CASSQDSPRTGSYNEQFF.

The chain couples TRBV11-2 to TRBJ2-3; 8 bases are shared with TRBD1. The trim removed 1 base at V and 7 bases at J, leaving 10 bases unmatched. Germline V gene sequence: CDR1 SGHAT, CDR2 FQNNGV. This CDR3 has 16 residues. Here the CDR3 DNA reads TGTGCCAGCAGCTTAGTAGGCCAGGGGGCGCAGCATACGCAGTATTTT. Its protein product is CASSLVGQGAQHTQYF.

J is TRBJ2-7 and V is TRBV6-5, with TRBD2 identical over 7 bases. The germline CDR1 and CDR2 sequences are MNHEY and SVGAGI. This CDR3 spans 15 amino acids. J was trimmed by 0 bases and V by 5 bases; bases with no gene match: 7. The chain's CDR3 is CASSRAGTSSYEQYF. In DNA, the CDR3 is TGTGCCAGCAGTAGAGCGGGGACCTCCTCCTACGAGCAGTACTTC.

The J gene is TRBJ1-4, the V gene TRBV10-2; 11 bases are a match to TRBD1. This CDR3 contains 15 residues. CDR1 is WSHSY and CDR2 is SAAADI in the germline V gene. V trimming: 5 bases; J trimming: 7 bases; junction bases outside the gene matches: 6. CDR3 residues: CASSLGQGAGEKLFF. For the CDR3, the DNA is TGCGCCAGCAGTCTAGGACAGGGGGCTGGTGAAAAACTGTTTTTT.

The V and J genes are TRBV28 and TRBJ2-6, with 7 nucleotides matching TRBD1. This CDR3 is built from 15 residues. J was trimmed by 2 bases and V by 6 bases; bases with no gene match: 4. Germline-derived CDR1 and CDR2 are MDHEN and SYDVKM. DNA of the CDR3: TGTGCCAGCAGCAACGACAGGGCTGGGGCCAACGTCCTGACTTTC. This translates into CASSNDRAGANVLTF.

V is TRBV28 and J is TRBJ2-7; a possible D gene is TRBD2 (6 bases). V was trimmed by 6 bases and J by 2 bases, leaving 17 bases between them. The CDR3 covers 15 residues. CDR1 is MDHEN, CDR2 SYDVKM, per germline. The CDR3 sequence: CASRSTGTLTYEQYF. CDR3 coding DNA: TGTGCCAGCAGATCAACCGGGACTCTCACCTACGAGCAGTACTTC.